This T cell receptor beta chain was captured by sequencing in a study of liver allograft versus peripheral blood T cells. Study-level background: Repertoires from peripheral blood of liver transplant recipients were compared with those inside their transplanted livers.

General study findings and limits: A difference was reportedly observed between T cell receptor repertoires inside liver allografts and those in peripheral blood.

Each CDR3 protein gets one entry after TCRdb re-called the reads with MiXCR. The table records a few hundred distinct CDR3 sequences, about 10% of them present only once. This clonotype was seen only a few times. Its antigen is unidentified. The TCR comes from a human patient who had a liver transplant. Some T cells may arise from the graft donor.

CDR3 sequence reads: CASSEAWGQGNSPLHF. The CDR3 bases are TGTGCCAGCAGTGAAGCCTGGGGACAGGGGAATTCACCCCTCCACTTT. The V call is TRBV2, the J call TRBJ1-6, with 10 nucleotides matching TRBD1. The V gene end was trimmed by 0 bases and the J gene end by 7 bases; junction bases not matched to a gene: 3. The CDR3 extends over 16 amino acids. Germline lookup yields CDR1 SNHLY and CDR2 FYNNEI.